A selection of T cell receptor beta chains follows, all from one sample in a study of blood T cell repertoires in COVID-19. Sequencing was performed with immunoSEQ multiplex PCR; in TCRdb, only in-frame clones are kept and a portion is missing. Among roughly 330,000 clones listed, around 90% were seen once. The sequencing input was peripheral blood. These receptors originate from a man aged 18 to 30 who had recovered from COVID-19. CDR3s include the opening cysteine and the closing phenylalanine or tryptophan. D genes are given only for firm matches. A clone size is listed for some rows: how often the clone was seen (once, few, many), or a class if it is expanded.

TRBJ2-1 TRBV11-1 - - TGTGCCAGCAGTCCCACAGGGAACTACAATGAGCAGTTCTTC CASSPTGNYNEQFF
TRBJ2-1 TRBV2 - TRBD2 TGTGCCAGCAGAGAGGGACTAGCCGATGAGCAGTTCTTC CASREGLADEQFF
TRBJ1-2 TRBV12-3/TRBV12-4 - - TGTGCCAGCAGTTTTTCTGGCGGCTACACCTTC CASSFSGGYTF
TRBJ1-1 TRBV7-3 - - TGTGCCAGCAGCTACAGTTCGCTCACTGAAGCTTTCTTT CASSYSSLTEAFF
TRBJ1-2 TRBV9 - TRBD1 TGTGCCAGCAGTTTAACAGGGGGCCGCGACTATGGCTACACCTTC CASSLTGGRDYGYTF
TRBJ2-3 TRBV5-1 few - TGCGCCAGCAGCTTGGGTCAGGCCGTCTCAGATACGCAGTATTTT CASSLGQAVSDTQYF
TRBJ1-1 TRBV4-2 - - TGTGCCAGCAGCCAAGAGCCGACAGTAGGGTACACTGAAGCTTTCTTT CASSQEPTVGYTEAFF
TRBJ2-3 TRBV7-9 - TRBD2 TGTGCCAGCAGCGAACCATCTAGCGGGAGAGAGACAGATACGCAGTATTTT CASSEPSSGRETDTQYF
TRBJ2-1 TRBV5-1 - TRBD2 TGCGCCAGCAGCTCGAAGGCCGGGACTAGCGGGAGCAATGAGCAGTTCTTC CASSSKAGTSGSNEQFF
TRBJ2-5 TRBV11-2 - - TGTGCCAGCAGCTTGGCAGGGCAATTGGGGACCCAGTACTTC CASSLAGQLGTQYF
TRBJ1-1 TRBV10-3 - - TGTGCCATCAGTGCCACCCCTGGCGGGACTGAAGCTTTCTTT CAISATPGGTEAFF
TRBJ1-2 TRBV6-2/TRBV6-3 - TRBD1 TGTGCCAGCAGTTACAAGGGGGCGGCGGATGGCTACACCTTC CASSYKGAADGYTF
TRBJ1-4 TRBV12-5 - - TGTGCTAGTGGTTTATGGGGCGGTGATGAAAAACTGTTTTTT CASGLWGGDEKLFF
TRBJ1-1 TRBV5-5 - - TGTGCCAGCAGCTTGATGAACAGGAATTTCACTGAAGCTTTCTTT CASSLMNRNFTEAFF
TRBJ1-3 TRBV7-8 - - TGTGCCAGCAGCTTACGGGGATCCGGAAACACCATATATTTT CASSLRGSGNTIYF
TRBJ1-2 TRBV20-1 - - TGCAGTGCGGTTGAGAACTATGGCTACACCTTC CSAVENYGYTF
TRBJ2-7 TRBV4-1 - - TGCGCCAGCAGCCAAGAGGTCGGGAGAGTCAACGAGCAGTACTTC CASSQEVGRVNEQYF
TRBJ1-5 TRBV6-6 - TRBD1 TGTGCCAGCAGCTATTCGACAGGGATTAGCAATCAGCCCCAGCATTTT CASSYSTGISNQPQHF
TRBJ2-1 TRBV5-8 - TRBD2 TGTGCCAGCAGCTTGGGGACTAGCGGGAGCAATGAGCAGTTCTTC CASSLGTSGSNEQFF
TRBJ1-1 TRBV5-4 - - TGTGCCAGCTCAGGGGTTGTAGGCACTGAAGCTTTCTTT CASSGVVGTEAFF
TRBJ1-2 TRBV6-5 - - TGTGCCAGCCTCTATGGACAGCTGGGGGCCTATGGCTACACCTTC CASLYGQLGAYGYTF
TRBJ2-2 TRBV7-2 - TRBD2 TGTGCCAGCAGCTTTTATAGCGGGTCGACCGGGGAGCTGTTTTTT CASSFYSGSTGELFF
TRBJ2-5 TRBV2 - TRBD1 TGTGCCAGCAGTGGACAGGGTGGCCAAGAGACCCAGTACTTC CASSGQGGQETQYF
TRBJ2-7 TRBV30 - TRBD2 TGTGCCTGGACTGGGGGAGGGCCGGTCTACGAGCAGTACTTC CAWTGGGPVYEQYF
TRBJ1-2 TRBV6-5 - - TGTGCCACCGCACAAGGGTCGACAGGATTCTATGGCTACACCTTC CATAQGSTGFYGYTF
TRBJ1-2 TRBV9 - - TGTGCCAGCAGCGGACCACAGGGTCAGGGGGGCTACACCTTC CASSGPQGQGGYTF
TRBJ2-3 TRBV18 - TRBD2 TGTGCCAGCTCGCCTTCGGCTAGCGGGGGGGCAGATACGCAGTATTTT CASSPSASGGADTQYF
TRBJ2-1 TRBV2 - TRBD2 TGTGCCACGAGTTTGGGTCTAGCGGGAGTGGGGCCCTACAATGAGCAGTTCTTC CATSLGLAGVGPYNEQFF
TRBJ2-1 TRBV7-3 - TRBD1 TGTGCCAGCAGCTATGGGGGACAGGTGAACAATGAGCAGTTCTTC CASSYGGQVNNEQFF
TRBJ1-3 TRBV7-9 - - TGTGCCAGCAGCTTAGACAGGGAAGGAAACACCATATATTTT CASSLDREGNTIYF
TRBJ2-7 TRBV5-4 - TRBD2 TGTGCCAGCACCACTGGCGGAGGTAGCGGGGCTTACGAGCAGTACTTC CASTTGGGSGAYEQYF
TRBJ2-2 TRBV13 - - TGTGCCAGCAGCGTTCGGACAGCCTTCGGCGGGGAGCTGTTTTTT CASSVRTAFGGELFF
TRBJ2-5 TRBV7-9 - TRBD2 TGTGCCAGCAGCGACCCTAGCGGGAGGGATCAAGAGACCCAGTACTTC CASSDPSGRDQETQYF
TRBJ2-7 TRBV2 - TRBD1 TGTGCCAGCAGTGTTCGGACAGGGGAATTGAACGAGCAGTACTTC CASSVRTGELNEQYF
TRBJ1-5 TRBV5-6 - TRBD1 TGTGCCAGCAGCTTGTGGGCAGGGGGCTCTCAGCCCCAGCATTTT CASSLWAGGSQPQHF
TRBJ1-2 TRBV2 - - TGTGCCAGCAGGCCCGGACAGCTTAACTATGGCTACACCTTC CASRPGQLNYGYTF
TRBJ2-7 TRBV28 - TRBD1 TGTGCCAGCAGCCCCCCCGAGACAGGGAATTACGAGCAGTACTTC CASSPPETGNYEQYF